The rows below give T cell receptor beta chains drawn from one sample of a study of CD8 T cells in Susac syndrome. TCRdb reanalysed the immunoSEQ multiplex PCR reads using MiXCR and keeps one entry per CDR3 protein. The sample has some 450,000 distinct CDR3 sequences; more than 80% are singletons. Sample: CD8+ T cells from PBMCs. These receptor sequences come from a human donor with multiple sclerosis. Both conserved end residues are part of each CDR3. A D gene is named only where the DNA matches it firmly. The listing skips clone size in some rows; elsewhere it reads once, few, many or a size class.

V	D	size	J	CDR3	DNA
TRBV27	.	.	TRBJ1-2	CASSPRGKGYGYTF	TGTGCCAGCAGTCCGCGGGGGAAGGGATATGGCTACACCTTC
TRBV19	.	.	TRBJ1-5	CASCSSDQSFSNQPQHF	TGTGCCAGTTGTAGTTCCGACCAGTCCTTCAGCAATCAGCCCCAGCATTTT
TRBV19	.	.	TRBJ1-1	CASSNPSREGTEAFF	TGTGCCAGTAGCAACCCAAGCAGGGAGGGTACTGAAGCTTTCTTT
TRBV20-1	TRBD2	.	TRBJ2-1	CSARGGLASSYNEQFF	TGCAGTGCTAGGGGGGGACTAGCCAGCTCCTACAATGAGCAGTTCTTC
TRBV27	.	.	TRBJ2-7	CASSSLVTGSPYEQYF	TGTGCCAGCAGTTCTCTCGTGACAGGCAGCCCCTACGAGCAGTACTTC
TRBV5-5	TRBD2	once	TRBJ2-7	CASSWGLFYEQYF	TGTGCCAGCAGCTGGGGACTATTCTACGAGCAGTACTTC
TRBV14	TRBD1	.	TRBJ1-3	CASSPQTGGHSGNTIYF	TGTGCCAGCAGCCCGCAGACAGGGGGGCACTCTGGAAACACCATATATTTT
TRBV4-1	TRBD1	.	TRBJ2-1	CASSLPGQGAHEQFF	TGCGCCAGCAGTCTCCCGGGACAGGGTGCGCATGAGCAGTTCTTC
TRBV7-9	.	.	TRBJ2-7	CASSLEEVWNEQYF	TGTGCCAGCAGCTTAGAGGAGGTTTGGAACGAGCAGTACTTC
TRBV3-1	.	.	TRBJ2-7	CASSRLDALYTYEQYF	TGTGCCAGCAGCCGACTGGATGCCCTATACACCTACGAGCAGTACTTC